This T cell receptor beta chain derives from a study of cytomegalovirus exposure and HLA in healthy donors (TCRdb year 2017). At the level of the whole study: An earlier analysis of roughly 500 of the donors reported roughly 300 Gb of sequence data and around 110 million unique TCR beta sequences from about 200 million T cells. Roughly 300 gigabases of sequencing data and roughly 81 million unique TCR sequences made up an early release that covered over 550 HLA-typed donors. Of the roughly 390 genotyped donors, about 84% fell in the genetic ancestry cluster associated with self-reported Caucasian donors. The study aimed to test whether signatures of past pathogen exposure could be identified by cataloging public T cell receptors. Using immunosequencing, the study profiled T cell repertoires from 500 to 800 subjects and related those repertoires to cytomegalovirus serostatus. A separate validation cohort of about 110 different subjects was used in addition to the roughly 720-subject first cohort. High-throughput TCR immunosequencing, statistical association of individual TCRs with disease status, and machine learning were combined to predict cytomegalovirus infection status. A later analysis re-analyzed previously published TCR beta repertoires from 550 to 700 donors and added high-resolution HLA genotyping to study TCR occurrence patterns. Rather than drawing on any new phenotypic data, the later analysis identified candidate immune exposures from TCR beta sequences and the way those sequences occurred across donors. An earlier analysis of more than 450 of the donors used high-throughput TCR beta sequencing to judge whether each TCR beta V gene segment behaved as functional or pseudogenic. Alongside the repertoire data, information on donor age, sex, ethnicity and CMV serostatus was compiled. A later genetic analysis took genome-wide SNP genotypes for about three fifths of the 666 donors and used that subset as a discovery cohort. All discovery cohort repertoires had been generated using a single sequencing platform. Both class I and class II loci were covered by HLA typing, at four-digit resolution. The number of donors typed differed by locus, with roughly 620-630 for A, B, C, DRB1 and DQB1, roughly 520 for DQA1, 606 for DPA1, and some 440 for DPB1. Because of strong linkage in the cohort, roughly 5 DR-DQ haplotypes were treated as single units for association and clustering. Among roughly 400 genotyped donors of the cohort, an average of approximately 240,000 unique TCR beta nucleotide sequences was sequenced per donor, of which 15% to 20% were non-productive.

Broad study findings and their caveats: A further reported finding was that TCR beta sequences accurately predicted the HLA-A and HLA-B alleles for most subjects in the first cohort. Strong co-occurrence of HLA alleles, especially DR and DQ, made assigning TCR associations to individual alleles difficult. CMV serostatus was the only immune exposure information available for the cohort. Because counts were too low, seventeen rarely observed V segments, including chromosome 9 orphons, were excluded from the earlier analysis of 587 of the donors. In a later analysis, HLA-associated TCR beta chains showed more clonal expansion and lower generation probabilities than non-associated chains that were equally common. Most CMV-associated TCR beta chains appeared to be HLA-restricted in a later analysis, and the HLA associations seemed to be driven largely by CMV exposure. A few of the identified cytomegalovirus-associated TCR beta chains were confirmed in vitro to be specific for cytomegalovirus antigens. At a false discovery rate of 0.05, a later analysis linked around 15,000 TCR beta sequences to specific HLA alleles. In a later genetic analysis, fewer N-insertions in productive TCRs were reported among donors in an Asian-associated ancestry cluster than the roughly 710-donor mean. Several of the top co-occurrence clusters appeared to be linked to parvovirus B19, influenza, CMV and Epstein-Barr virus, according to a later analysis. Most TCR sequences were seen in very few donors, while some public TCRs were found in many individuals. It was suggested by the authors that the approach could potentially be generalized to other disease states and immunological phenotypes. The sequencing pipeline was judged likely to have produced a cluster of highly shared sequence variants as a technical artifact. An association between a missense DCLRE1C variant and V-gene and J-gene trimming of TCR beta chains was found in a later genetic analysis and replicated in an independent cohort. The cohort was sequenced for TCR beta chains only, and without alpha or paired-chain data the features that could be detected were limited. Correlated functional status among segregating V segments might be attributable to linkage disequilibrium, but an unknown experimental factor could not be ruled out. In a later analysis, the rate of TCR association differed among HLA loci, with DRB1 alleles having the most associated TCRs and HLA-C alleles having the fewest. The presence/absence analyses assumed that sequencing depth was roughly uniform across donors, and that assumption may not be true. The 87-base-pair reads could not distinguish some IMGT-functional V segments, including TRBV6-2 and TRBV6-3, so those segments were excluded. Because HLA typing was missing for some donors at each locus, association tests included only the typed subset. Cytomegalovirus status was reported to be diagnosed by the classifier with high specificity and sensitivity in both the original and validation cohorts. A total of 150 to 200 TCR beta chains were listed by the study as associated with cytomegalovirus. In an earlier analysis of under 600 of the donors, most TCR beta V segments were observed in productive rearrangements about 87% or about 30% of the time, broadly matching IMGT annotations.

Receptors were amplified or captured by the immunoSEQ multiplex PCR assay. A mixture of 60 forward primers for TCR Vbeta segments and 13 reverse primers for TCR Jbeta segments was used in the multiplex PCR. A multiplex PCR assay on genomic DNA amplified the CDR3 region of rearranged TCR beta genes. The Illumina HiSeq System was used to sequence the amplified TCR beta libraries as 87-base-pair reads. In the source study's methods: Across the roughly 640 repertoires, a later analysis counted tens of millions of unique TCR beta chains, 9.5 million to 12 million of which were shared by at least two donors. A nearest-neighbor algorithm error-corrected the raw reads and collapsed the reads into unique sequences, merging closely related sequences to remove PCR and sequencing errors. CDR3 sequences were aligned to IMGT reference sequences to assign V, D and J gene segments. For a sequence to be retained, at least a six-nucleotide match to both a V gene segment and a J gene segment was required. Rearrangements were classified as productive when the CDR3 lacked stop codons and remained in frame with V and J, and all other rearrangements were classified as non-productive. CDR3 was defined by IMGT convention, running from the second conserved V-encoded cysteine to the conserved J-encoded phenylalanine. The earlier analysis of fewer than 750 of the donors excluded sequences that lacked an unambiguous match to a single V gene segment. In an earlier analysis of several hundred of the donors, V segments were called functional above 56.7% productive rearrangements and were called segregating when the between-donor standard deviation exceeded 5%. A statistical classification framework was built for diagnosing cytomegalovirus status from the catalog of TCR beta chain sequences. In a later analysis, V and J genes were assigned by comparing TCR nucleotide sequences against IMGT/GENE-DB human TR gene sequences. In a later analysis, CDR3 sequences and most-parsimonious VDJ recombination scenarios were assigned using the TCRdist pipeline. In a later analysis, every TCR beta chain was defined by the combination of its CDR3 amino acid sequence and its V-gene family, and reads without a unique V-gene family were dropped. As a way to deal with suspected cross-contamination and a sequencing artifact, a later analysis dropped under 600 nucleotide sequences that were highly shared and had low generation probability. In a later analysis, a clonal expansion index was calculated for each public chain from normalized within-repertoire ranks of inferred template counts. In a later analysis, generation probabilities were computed with a VDJ recombination model fitted to out-of-frame rearrangements, and the resulting probabilities were checked against IGoR. In a later analysis, hypergeometric tests were used to score TCR-TCR, TCR-HLA and TCR-CMV co-occurrence, with a repertoire-size bias correction applied to TCR pairs. False discovery rates were estimated in a later analysis by permuting HLA or CMV assignments 20 times. In a later analysis, co-occurring TCRs were grouped using DBSCAN, and TCRdist sequence similarity was added for clustering within HLA-allele-positive subsets. Repertoires with fewer than 30,000 or more than 120,000 public chains were left out of co-occurrence clustering, as were five repertoires with anomalous nucleotide sharing. TCRdb re-hosts the immuneACCESS table, in-frame sequences only. Its copies lack some clones; in the studies checked, an unresolved V gene accounts for under half of them, and the cause for the rest is not known. V, J and clone size are those of that table, while D and trimming were read from the DNA. The sample table records 25,000 to 40,000 clones. The ten largest make up approximately 4.8% of the sample.

On this clone: No antigen is known for it.

The CDR3 goes from the cysteine to the phenylalanine over 12 residues. The CDR3 DNA has 36 bases and is translated from base 1. V ends up 2 bases short and J 7 bases short, with an unmatched junction base count of 1. Looking up the germline V gene (reference sequence) yields CDR1 SGHNT and CDR2 YYREEE. The cohort was made up of approximately 670 healthy bone marrow donors. All cohort members were sampled while nominally healthy, although unrecorded immune exposures were likely present. The donor tested CMV seronegative, placing the donor among the 300 to 450 seronegative members of the cohort. Each donor provided a peripheral blood sample, and peripheral blood mononuclear cells were used for TCR beta sequencing. The Qiagen DNeasy Blood Extraction Kit was used to extract genomic DNA from the blood cell samples.

The sequence joins TRBV5-4 to TRBJ2-5; the central 8 bases match TRBD1. This receptor was obtained from a female donor in good health and CMV-seronegative. The sample taken for sequencing was PBMCs. The base sequence is TGTGCCAGCAGCTTACAGGGGGTGACCCAGTACTTC. Its coded protein is CASSLQGVTQYF. The reference TRBV5-4 and TRBJ2-5 proteins fill in what lies around the CDR3, so the full variable domain reads ETGVTQSPTHLIKTRGQQVTLRCSSQSGHNTVSWYQQALGQGPQFIFQYYREEENGRGNFPPRFSGLQFPNYSSELNVNALELDDSALYLCASSLQGVTQYFGPGTRLLVL.